The 10 T cell receptor beta chains below all came from one sample that was sequenced in a study of beta chain features in type 1 diabetes. Expressed TCRB transcripts were sequenced because the entire RNA isolate underwent reverse transcription. Some clones are missing from TCRdb's copy, which holds only in-frame ones; the method was immunoSEQ multiplex PCR. Of about 240,000 clones listed, less than 35% are singletons. Sample: central memory CD4+ T cells from blood. These receptors were taken from a man aged 30 to 45 in good health.

The chain employs TRBV5-1 and TRBJ1-2; the D is unclear. The V end lost 0 bases, the J end lost 8 bases, and 8 bases lay between the germline ends. In germline, CDR1 is SGHRS, CDR2 YFSETQ. CDR3 length: 12 amino acids. The CDR3 spells CASSLDLGGYTF. CDR3 nucleotide sequence: TGCGCCAGCAGCTTGGACCTCGGCGGCTACACCTTC. The full variable domain, with the rest looked up from reference TRBV5-1 and TRBJ1-2, is KAGVTQTPRYLIKTRGQQVTLSCSPISGHRSVSWYQQTPGQGLQFLFEYFSETQRNKGNFPGRFSGRQFSNSRSEMNVSTLELGDSALYLCASSLDLGGYTFGSGTRLTVV.

This clone was observed a handful of times. The V call is TRBV2, the J call TRBJ1-1; D is uncertain. The CDR3 is 15 residues long. Trimming cost V 3 bases and J 0 bases, with 11 bases left between them. The germline V gene has CDR1 SNHLY and CDR2 FYNNEI. CDR3 bases: TGTGCCAGCAGTGACAAGGAGAATCTGAACACTGAAGCTTTCTTT. The encoded protein is CASSDKENLNTEAFF.

The table lists this clone with a few counts. This same CDR3 is encoded by further DNA sequences in the sample. This chain connects TRBV11-2 to TRBJ2-5; D is unclear. The CDR3 consists of 13 residues. CDR1 and CDR2 from the germline V gene are SGHAT and FQNNGV. V lost 3 bases and J 4 bases, leaving 9 bases between the germline ends. The CDR3 coding sequence is TGTGCCAGCAGCTTTGGTCATGGAGAGACCCAGTACTTC. It is translated as CASSFGHGETQYF.

The rearrangement links TRBV2 to TRBJ2-1, with TRBD1 matching 9 bases. J gave up 3 bases and V 2 bases, and 2 bases lay outside the gene matches. Germline V CDR1 and CDR2: SNHLY, FYNNEI. The CDR3 consists of 15 residues. The DNA for the CDR3 is TGTGCCAGCAGTGAAATGGGACAGGGCTACAATGAGCAGTTCTTC. This codes for CASSEMGQGYNEQFF.

The DNA for the CDR3 is TGTGCCAGCAGCTCCACCCACACTGAAGCTTTCTTT. Protein product: CASSSTHTEAFF. The chain couples TRBV7-2 to TRBJ1-1; D is ambiguous. This CDR3 spans 12 amino acids. V lost 4 bases and J 3 bases, leaving 6 bases between the germline ends. The germline CDR1 and CDR2 sequences are SGHTA and FQGNSA.

The V call is TRBV5-6, the J call TRBJ2-1; D remains ambiguous. The CDR3 covers 14 residues. Germline values: CDR1 SGHDT, CDR2 YYEEEE. V shed 4 bases and J shed 6 bases, with 14 bases lying between them. CDR3 DNA sequence: TGTGCCAGCAGCACCAGTCGTGGCAGCAATGAGCAGTTCTTC. Its protein is CASSTSRGSNEQFF.

This clone was observed a few times. The chain links TRBV5-1 to TRBJ1-3; weak D call: TRBD1 (5 bases). The germline CDR1 and CDR2 sequences are SGHRS and YFSETQ. Trimming removed 4 bases at V and 0 bases at J, with 8 bases between. There are 14 residues in the CDR3. The CDR3, as DNA: TGCGCCAGCAGCCAAGGGGTCTCTGGAAACACCATATATTTT. This gives the protein CASSQGVSGNTIYF. The variable domain in full, with the rest retrieved from reference TRBV5-1 and TRBJ1-3, is KAGVTQTPRYLIKTRGQQVTLSCSPISGHRSVSWYQQTPGQGLQFLFEYFSETQRNKGNFPGRFSGRQFSNSRSEMNVSTLELGDSALYLCASSQGVSGNTIYFGEGSWLTVV.

This clone has more than one count but fewer than ten. This sequence joins TRBV5-6 and TRBJ1-2; possibly TRBD1 for D (5 bases). V was pared by 4 bases and J by 3 bases, with 13 bases between. The CDR3 runs 14 residues. Per the germline V gene, CDR1 is SGHDT and CDR2 is YYEEEE. Here the CDR3 reads CASSPGHTYYGYTF. The CDR3 region has the DNA TGTGCCAGCAGCCCAGGACATACTTACTATGGCTACACCTTC.

This chain connects TRBV28 to TRBJ2-5; 8 bases are shared with TRBD2. The germline V gene has CDR1 MDHEN and CDR2 SYDVKM. The trim removed 5 bases at V and 4 bases at J, leaving 6 bases unmatched. This CDR3 has 14 amino acids. The CDR3 sequence: CASSLIAGIETQYF. The CDR3 nucleotides read TGTGCCAGCAGTCTTATAGCGGGAATAGAGACCCAGTACTTC. Variable domain in full (rest from reference TRBV28 and TRBJ2-5): DVKVTQSSRYLVKRTGEKVFLECVQDMDHENMFWYRQDPGLGLRLIYFSYDVKMKEKGDIPEGYSVSREKKERFSLILESASTNQTSMYLCASSLIAGIETQYFGPGTRLLVL.

The CDR3 DNA sequence: TGCGCCAGCAGCCCCCGACAGGGTGAAGAGACCCAGTACTTC. Protein: CASSPRQGEETQYF. This rearrangement joins TRBV5-1 to TRBJ2-5; 7 nucleotides match TRBD1. Germline V lookup: CDR1 SGHRS, CDR2 YFSETQ. This CDR3 contains 14 residues. Losses at the gene ends were 4 bases for V and 3 bases for J; bases not matched to a gene: 6.